This T cell receptor beta chain was recorded in a study of T cell responses to AZD1222 COVID-19 vaccine. Study conclusions and caveats: The sample set comprised mostly white British donors with more females, and clonal diversity was possibly underestimated.

The table came from immunoSEQ multiplex PCR; TCRdb's copy has only in-frame clones and leaves some out. Among approximately 74,000 clones, roughly 80% were seen once, and the ten largest hold 20% to 25%. V lost 2 bases and J 6 bases, leaving 11 bases between the germline ends. The CDR3 contains 14 residues. From germline, CDR1 is MNHNY and CDR2 SVGAGI (reference sequence). A note on this clone: Its antigen is not known.

The rearrangement uses TRBV6-6 and TRBJ2-1, with D uncertain. The TCR originated in an adult who received the AZD1222 COVID-19 vaccine. The sample here was peripheral blood, taken 28 days after the second AZD1222 dose. CDR3 in amino acids: CASSYVSGVNEQFF. The CDR3 DNA is TGTGCCAGCAGTTACGTTTCAGGAGTCAATGAGCAGTTCTTC.